This passage covers 7 T cell receptor beta chains from one sample sequenced in a study of blood T cells in healthy people across ages. For the second PCR, which ran for roughly 7 to 11 cycles, a sample-barcoded 5' primer and a J-beta primer mix were used. TCRdb fed the 5' RACE reads into MiXCR, producing one record per CDR3 protein. This table has 750,000 to 950,000 distinct CDR3 sequences, around half appearing once. The sample was blood. All receptors come from an elderly man in good health.

V is TRBV6-5 and J is TRBJ2-7; TRBD2 aligns across 15 bases. The assigned J gene may be wrong: the sequence end matches TRBJ2-5 better. The CDR3 length is 17 residues. The germline V gene has CDR1 MNHEY and CDR2 SVGAGI. The CDR3 is CASSYWTSGRAKETQYF. Here the CDR3 DNA reads TGTGCCAGCAGTTACTGGACTAGCGGGAGGGCTAAAGAGACCCAGTACTTC.

This clonotype was observed a handful of times. The chain joins TRBV21-1 to TRBJ2-2; the table's D gene call, TRBD2, was not cross checked with the DNA. TRBV21-1 is reported as a pseudogene. The CDR3 length is 17 residues. Here the CDR3 reads CASSKGAGRTNTGELFF. The CDR3 DNA reads as TGTGCCAGCAGCAAGGGGGCCGGGAGGACGAACACCGGGGAGCTGTTTTTT.

The table lists this clonotype with a few counts. The chain is built from TRBV25-1 and TRBJ1-2; no clear D gene. This CDR3 spans 12 amino acids. Germline V gene lookup returns CDR1 MGHDK and CDR2 SYGVNS. Between the trimmed V and J ends, which lost 4 bases and 2 bases, there was a span of 5 bases. CDR3 DNA sequence: TGTGCCAGCAGTGGGCTGAACTATGGCTACACCTTC. Its translation: CASSGLNYGYTF.

As to this clonotype: At one end the junction does not follow the germline gene, possibly because of a read error. The chain employs TRBV20-1 and TRBJ2-7; 7 nucleotides align to TRBD2. The CDR3 runs 14 residues. Germline V lookup: CDR1 DFQATT, CDR2 SNEGSKA (reference sequence). The CDR3 is CSARVLAARYEQYF. DNA for the CDR3: TGCAGTGCCAGAGTTCTAGCGGCCCGCTACGAGCAGTACTTC.

This clonotype was seen a few times. This rearrangement joins TRBV2 to TRBJ2-7, with D maybe TRBD1 (5 bases). The CDR3 is 13 residues long. V was cut by 3 bases and J by 3 bases, with 9 bases left in between. CDR1 is SNHLY and CDR2 is FYNNEI in the germline V gene. This chain's CDR3 is CASSDQGNYEQYF. The CDR3, as DNA: TGTGCCAGCAGTGACCAGGGTAACTACGAGCAGTACTTC.

The CDR3 DNA follows: TGTGCCAGCAGCCCGGACAGGGATGCTGGCTACACCTTC. Its protein product is CASSPDRDAGYTF. The rearrangement uses TRBV6-2 or TRBV6-3 and TRBJ1-2; TRBD1 aligns across 8 bases. The length of the CDR3 is 13 residues. V lost 6 bases and J lost 7; bases outside the gene matches: 7. Germline V CDR1 and CDR2: MNHEY, SVGEGT.

J is TRBJ2-5 and V is TRBV20-1; 7 bases fit TRBD2. The J call could be wrong; TRBJ2-7 is a better fit for the DNA end. This CDR3 is built from 12 residues. Germline V gene data show CDR1 as DFQATT and CDR2 as SNEGSKA (reference sequence). CDR3 amino acids: CSASTGGYEQYF. In DNA, the CDR3 is TGCAGTGCTAGCACGGGAGGCTACGAGCAGTACTTC.